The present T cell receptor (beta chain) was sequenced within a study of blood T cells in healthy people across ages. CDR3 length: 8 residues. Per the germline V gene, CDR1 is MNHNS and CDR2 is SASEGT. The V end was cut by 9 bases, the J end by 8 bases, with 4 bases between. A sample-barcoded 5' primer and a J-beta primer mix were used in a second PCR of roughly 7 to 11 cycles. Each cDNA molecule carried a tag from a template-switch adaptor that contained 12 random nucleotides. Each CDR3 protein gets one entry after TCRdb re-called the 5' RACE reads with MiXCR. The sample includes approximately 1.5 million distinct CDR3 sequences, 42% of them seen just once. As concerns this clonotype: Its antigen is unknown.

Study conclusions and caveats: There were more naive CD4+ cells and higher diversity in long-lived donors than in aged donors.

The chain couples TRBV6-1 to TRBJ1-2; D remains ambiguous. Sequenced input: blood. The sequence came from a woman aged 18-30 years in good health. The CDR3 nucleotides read TGTGCCAGGACAGGCTACACCTTC. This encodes CARTGYTF.